Listed below are T cell receptor beta chains from one sample, sequenced in a study of blood T cell repertoires in COVID-19. Data came from immunoSEQ multiplex PCR; TCRdb stores just in-frame clones and leaves some out. The sample has approximately 170,000 clones, around 87% seen once. Source material: peripheral blood. The receptors originated from a man younger than 30 with active or convalescent COVID-19. Both conserved end residues are part of each CDR3. Fields, in order: CDR3 protein, CDR3 DNA, CDR3 length, V gene, D gene, clone size, J gene. D genes are given only for firm matches. Part of the rows lack a size; the others show once, few, many or a class for expanded clones.

CDR3aa: CASRALGSSYNSPLHF
CDR3nt: TGTGCCAGCAGAGCCCTCGGGAGCTCCTATAATTCACCCCTCCACTTT
len: 16
v_gene: TRBV6-4
d_gene: .
abundance: .
j_gene: TRBJ1-6

CDR3aa: CASSQWSSGRANEQFF
CDR3nt: TGCGCCAGCAGCCAATGGAGTAGCGGGAGAGCAAATGAGCAGTTCTTC
len: 16
v_gene: TRBV4-1
d_gene: TRBD2
abundance: few
j_gene: TRBJ2-1

CDR3aa: CASSAGSAGELFF
CDR3nt: TGTGCCAGCAGTGCAGGGTCGGCCGGGGAGCTGTTTTTT
len: 13
v_gene: TRBV6-6
d_gene: .
abundance: few
j_gene: TRBJ2-2

CDR3aa: CASSLFRRGENTEAFF
CDR3nt: TGTGCCAGCAGTTTATTTCGTCGGGGAGAGAACACTGAAGCTTTCTTT
len: 16
v_gene: TRBV28
d_gene: .
abundance: few
j_gene: TRBJ1-1

CDR3aa: CASSRDQETQYF
CDR3nt: TGTGCCAGCAGCAGGGACCAAGAGACCCAGTACTTC
len: 12
v_gene: TRBV28
d_gene: .
abundance: few
j_gene: TRBJ2-5

CDR3aa: CASSVTGLVREQYF
CDR3nt: TGTGCCAGCAGTGTGACAGGGTTGGTACGCGAGCAGTACTTC
len: 14
v_gene: TRBV28
d_gene: TRBD1
abundance: once
j_gene: TRBJ2-7

CDR3aa: CASSGGQGLGTNYGYTF
CDR3nt: TGTGCCAGTAGTGGGGGACAGGGCCTAGGAACGAACTATGGCTACACCTTC
len: 17
v_gene: TRBV19
d_gene: TRBD1
abundance: .
j_gene: TRBJ1-2

CDR3aa: CASSLGQKVHYGYTF
CDR3nt: TGTGCCAGCAGCTTGGGACAGAAGGTTCACTATGGCTACACCTTC
len: 15
v_gene: TRBV13
d_gene: TRBD1
abundance: .
j_gene: TRBJ1-2

CDR3aa: CASSSSRGGETQYF
CDR3nt: TGTGCCAGCAGCTCCTCTAGGGGGGGGGAGACCCAGTACTTC
len: 14
v_gene: TRBV7-2
d_gene: .
abundance: .
j_gene: TRBJ2-5

CDR3aa: CASSLEEGLTFGQPQHF
CDR3nt: TGTGCCAGCAGCTTAGAGGAGGGATTAACTTTCGGTCAGCCCCAGCATTTT
len: 17
v_gene: TRBV7-8
d_gene: .
abundance: .
j_gene: TRBJ1-5

CDR3aa: CASSPPGTAIYGYTF
CDR3nt: TGTGCCAGCAGTCCTCCCGGGACAGCGATCTATGGCTACACCTTC
len: 15
v_gene: TRBV6-5
d_gene: TRBD1
abundance: .
j_gene: TRBJ1-2

CDR3aa: CASLAGGFYEQYF
CDR3nt: TGTGCCAGTCTAGCGGGAGGTTTTTACGAGCAGTACTTC
len: 13
v_gene: TRBV28
d_gene: TRBD2
abundance: .
j_gene: TRBJ2-7

CDR3aa: CASSLRQDNTEAFF
CDR3nt: TGTGCCAGCAGCCTGAGGCAAGATAACACTGAAGCTTTCTTT
len: 14
v_gene: TRBV27
d_gene: .
abundance: .
j_gene: TRBJ1-1

CDR3aa: CASSWGTGSGGTEAFF
CDR3nt: TGTGCCAGCAGCTGGGGGACCGGGAGCGGGGGCACTGAAGCTTTCTTT
len: 16
v_gene: TRBV5-6
d_gene: .
abundance: .
j_gene: TRBJ1-1

CDR3aa: CASSLKGGSDTEAFF
CDR3nt: TGTGCCAGCAGCCTTAAAGGGGGAAGTGACACTGAAGCTTTCTTT
len: 15
v_gene: TRBV7-2
d_gene: .
abundance: .
j_gene: TRBJ1-1

CDR3aa: CASSLVPLDRNTEAFF
CDR3nt: TGTGCCAGCAGCTTAGTCCCCCTGGACAGGAACACTGAAGCTTTCTTT
len: 16
v_gene: TRBV11-3
d_gene: .
abundance: .
j_gene: TRBJ1-1

CDR3aa: CASSRGLDSNTEAFF
CDR3nt: TGTGCCAGCAGCCGGGGACTGGACTCGAACACTGAAGCTTTCTTT
len: 15
v_gene: TRBV6-5
d_gene: .
abundance: once
j_gene: TRBJ1-1

CDR3aa: CATSDLRRDTDTQYF
CDR3nt: TGTGCCACCAGTGATTTGAGGCGGGACACAGATACGCAGTATTTT
len: 15
v_gene: TRBV24-1
d_gene: .
abundance: .
j_gene: TRBJ2-3

CDR3aa: CASSPRLAGTKQFF
CDR3nt: TGTGCCAGCAGCCCCCGACTAGCGGGAACTAAGCAGTTCTTC
len: 14
v_gene: TRBV3-1/TRBV3-2
d_gene: TRBD2
abundance: .
j_gene: TRBJ2-1

CDR3aa: CASSLGLIQETQYF
CDR3nt: TGTGCTAGCAGCCTGGGACTTATACAAGAGACCCAGTACTTC
len: 14
v_gene: TRBV7-7
d_gene: .
abundance: .
j_gene: TRBJ2-5

CDR3aa: CASAPSLTGMIAEAFF
CDR3nt: TGCGCCAGCGCACCCTCTCTGACAGGGATGATCGCTGAAGCTTTCTTT
len: 16
v_gene: TRBV5-1
d_gene: TRBD1
abundance: .
j_gene: TRBJ1-1

CDR3aa: CSASGRALPDGYTF
CDR3nt: TGCAGTGCTAGTGGCAGGGCCCTACCTGATGGCTACACCTTC
len: 14
v_gene: TRBV20-1
d_gene: .
abundance: .
j_gene: TRBJ1-2

CDR3aa: CASSLGTSGGNEQFF
CDR3nt: TGTGCCAGCAGCTTAGGGACTAGCGGAGGCAATGAGCAGTTCTTC
len: 15
v_gene: TRBV7-9
d_gene: TRBD2
abundance: .
j_gene: TRBJ2-1

CDR3aa: CASSQGTDNNQPQHF
CDR3nt: TGTGCCAGCAGCCAAGGGACAGACAACAATCAGCCCCAGCATTTT
len: 15
v_gene: TRBV7-2
d_gene: TRBD1
abundance: .
j_gene: TRBJ1-5

CDR3aa: CASSYASGYTF
CDR3nt: TGTGCCAGCAGCTACGCCTCAGGGTACACCTTC
len: 11
v_gene: TRBV6-6
d_gene: .
abundance: .
j_gene: TRBJ1-2